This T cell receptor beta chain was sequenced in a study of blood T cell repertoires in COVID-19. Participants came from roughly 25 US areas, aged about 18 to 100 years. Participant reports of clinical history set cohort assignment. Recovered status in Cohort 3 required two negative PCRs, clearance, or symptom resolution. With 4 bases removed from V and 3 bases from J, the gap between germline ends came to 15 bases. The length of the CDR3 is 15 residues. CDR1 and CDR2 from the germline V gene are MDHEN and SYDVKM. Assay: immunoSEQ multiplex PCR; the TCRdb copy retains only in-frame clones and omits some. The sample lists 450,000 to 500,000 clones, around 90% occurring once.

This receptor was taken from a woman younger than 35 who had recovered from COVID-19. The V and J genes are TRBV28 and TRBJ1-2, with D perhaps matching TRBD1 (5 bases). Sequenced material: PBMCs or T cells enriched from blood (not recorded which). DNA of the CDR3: TGTGCCAGCAGTTCCCCCGGGGGGGAGGACTATGGCTACACCTTC. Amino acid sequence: CASSSPGGEDYGYTF.